This is a list of T cell receptor beta chains from one sample in a study of CD8 T cells in Susac syndrome. A single record per CDR3 protein comes from TCRdb applying MiXCR to the immunoSEQ multiplex PCR reads. The repertoire has around 180,000 distinct CDR3 sequences, 90% to 96% of them found once; the top ten carry approximately 0.1%. The material sequenced was CD4+ T cells from PBMCs. Receptors were obtained from a human donor with multiple sclerosis. Each CDR3 is given with its conserved first and last residue. D genes are given only for firm matches. Not all rows give a size; the values are once, few, many and, for expanded clones, a class.

j_call | d_call | v_call | clone_size | cdr3_nt | cdr3_aa
TRBJ2-1 | NA | TRBV5-4 | NA | TGTGCCAGCAGCCGAGAGACTACCACCTACAATGAGCAGTTCTTC | CASSRETTTYNEQFF
TRBJ2-7 | NA | TRBV3-1 | once | TGTGCCAGCAGCCAATTATTCTACGAGCAGTACTTC | CASSQLFYEQYF
TRBJ1-2 | TRBD1 | TRBV30 | NA | TGTGCCTGGACTCCCCTTTTAGGTAGCCAGGGGGATGGCTACACCTTC | CAWTPLLGSQGDGYTF
TRBJ2-5 | NA | TRBV7-9 | NA | TGTGCCAGCAGGATCAGGGAGACCCAGTACTTC | CASRIRETQYF
TRBJ1-5 | NA | TRBV24-1 | NA | TGTGCCACCAGTGGACAGCCAAATCAGCCCCAGCATTTT | CATSGQPNQPQHF
TRBJ2-3 | NA | TRBV7-6 | NA | TGTGCCAGCAGCTTAGTGGCAAACACAGATACGCAGTATTTT | CASSLVANTDTQYF
TRBJ1-1 | NA | TRBV21-1 | NA | TGTGCCAGCAGCCCAAGGGTGCTGGCTTTCTTT | CASSPRVLAFF
TRBJ1-2 | NA | TRBV19 | NA | TGTGCCAGTAGTGAACAGGGAGACTATGGCTACACCTTC | CASSEQGDYGYTF
TRBJ1-4 | TRBD1 | TRBV9 | NA | TGTGCCAGCAGCCGCGGACAGGCCCTGGGTGAAAAACTGTTTTTT | CASSRGQALGEKLFF
TRBJ2-5 | TRBD1 | TRBV20-1 | NA | TGCAGTGCTACATACAGGGGTGCCTCCGGTGAGACCCAGTACTTC | CSATYRGASGETQYF
TRBJ2-3 | NA | TRBV11-2 | NA | TGTGCCAGCAGCACCCGCGCCCAGGGGAAACTCACAGATACGCAGTATTTT | CASSTRAQGKLTDTQYF
TRBJ1-2 | TRBD1 | TRBV5-1 | NA | TGCGCCAGCAGCGGCTCGCCGGGACAGGGAATTGGCTACACCTTC | CASSGSPGQGIGYTF